Listed below are T cell receptor beta chains from one sample, sequenced in a study of T cells in Graves' hyperthyroidism and ophthalmopathy. One entry per CDR3 protein results from TCRdb running MiXCR on the multiplex PCR reads. Counted here are around 420,000 distinct CDR3 sequences, 15% to 18% occurring once; the ten biggest clones make up less than 15%. Sequenced: blood. The receptors were gathered from a woman between 18 and 30 years old with Graves' hyperthyroidism. Both conserved end residues are part of each CDR3. The D gene is left open where the match is weak. Size tells how often a clone was seen (once, few, many) or the class of an expanded clone, and some rows leave it out.

D	V	size	J	DNA	CDR3
TRBD1	TRBV15	few	TRBJ1-1	TGTGCCACCAGCGGCGGGACAGGCCTGAACACTGAAGCTTTCTTT	CATSGGTGLNTEAFF
-	TRBV5-1	-	TRBJ1-2	TGCGCCAGCAGCTTGGGGGACGGATCTAACTGTGGCTACACCTTC	CASSLGDGSNCGYTF
TRBD1	TRBV27	many	TRBJ1-5	TGTGCCAGCAGTTTCAGGGGGATAAGCAATCAGCCCCAGCATTTT	CASSFRGISNQPQHF
-	TRBV12-3/TRBV12-4	many	TRBJ1-2	TGTGCCAGCAGCCAGGACTCATGGCGTGGCTACACCTTC	CASSQDSWRGYTF
-	TRBV28	-	TRBJ1-2	TGTGCCAGCAGTCCTGACCCCGGGTGGGGCTACACCTTC	CASSPDPGWGYTF
-	TRBV6-1	few	TRBJ2-2	TGTGCCAGCACCCTGGCGGGGGCAGGGACCGGGGAGCTGTTTTTT	CASTLAGAGTGELFF
-	TRBV7-2	many	TRBJ2-6	TGTGCCAGCAGCTTAGGATTAACATACTCTGGGGCCAACGTCCTGACTTTC	CASSLGLTYSGANVLTF
-	TRBV6-1	many	TRBJ1-1	TGTGCCAGCAACCCCACCGGGCCGCGGACCACTGAAGCTTTCTTT	CASNPTGPRTTEAFF
-	TRBV27	-	TRBJ1-1	TGTGCCAGCAAGGGGTCAGGGCCGAGCACTGAAGCTTTCTTT	CASKGSGPSTEAFF
TRBD1	TRBV20-1	many	TRBJ1-5	TGCAGTGCGGGGACAGGGGAGGGCAATCAGCCCCAGCATTTT	CSAGTGEGNQPQHF
TRBD2	TRBV6-1	many	TRBJ2-5	TGTGCCAGCAGTTTCCACTCCAGCAGCGGGAGTCCTGGGCAAGAGACCCAGTACTTC	CASSFHSSSGSPGQETQYF
-	TRBV3-1	few	TRBJ2-2	TGTGCCAGCAGCCAAGCGAGAGGGTACGGGGAGCTGTTTTTT	CASSQARGYGELFF
-	TRBV20-1	-	TRBJ1-4	TGCAGTGCTGCCCCCGGAGGGTTCGAAAACCTGTTTTTT	CSAAPGGFENLFF
-	TRBV11-1	few	TRBJ2-1	TGTGCCAGCAGCCGGGACCGCTCCTACAGTGAGCAGTTCTTC	CASSRDRSYSEQFF
TRBD2	TRBV20-1	many	TRBJ2-3	TGCAGTGCTAGACCCGGGGGGTCTCCCACAGATACGCAGTATTTT	CSARPGGSPTDTQYF
-	TRBV20-1	few	TRBJ2-1	TGCAGTGCTAGAGATCTTACCGGGGATGGGTGGGGGCAGTTCTTC	CSARDLTGDGWGQFF
TRBD2	TRBV18	once	TRBJ2-3	TGTGCCAGCTCACCGCTAGCGGGACATACGCAGTATTTT	CASSPLAGHTQYF
-	TRBV12-3/TRBV12-4	many	TRBJ1-2	TGTGCCAGCAGTCCTCGCTACGGGGGCTACACCTTC	CASSPRYGGYTF
-	TRBV11-2	many	TRBJ2-5	TGTGCCAGCAGCCCAATGGAGACCCAGTACTTC	CASSPMETQYF
-	TRBV5-1	many	TRBJ2-3	TGCGCCAGCAGCTTGACCGGGGCCCTAAACACAGATACGCAGTATTTT	CASSLTGALNTDTQYF
-	TRBV4-1	few	TRBJ1-2	TGCGCCAGCAGCCAACCCTGGGGGGCCGGTATCTATGGCTACACCTTC	CASSQPWGAGIYGYTF
-	TRBV9	-	TRBJ1-2	TGTGCCAGCAGCGTAGGGGGGGGTGGCTACACCTTC	CASSVGGGGYTF
TRBD2	TRBV7-9	many	TRBJ2-5	TGTGCCAGCAGCCACGCTAGCGGGGGGCAAGAGACCCAGTACTTC	CASSHASGGQETQYF
-	TRBV7-2	-	TRBJ1-2	-	CASSSVGRGICTF